These 23 T cell receptor beta chains were all obtained from the same sample, sequenced in a study of blood T cell repertoires in COVID-19. The method was immunoSEQ multiplex PCR; TCRdb's version includes in-frame clones alone and lacks a portion of them. The sample has 200,000 to 250,000 clones; roughly nine tenths are singletons. Sequencing was carried out using PBMCs or T cells enriched from blood (not recorded which). All receptors come from a woman aged 18-29 years in a cohort exposed to, infected with or recovered from COVID-19 (not recorded which).

The chain joins TRBV11-2 to TRBJ1-1, with D possibly being TRBD1 (5 bases). The CDR3 totals 15 residues. Trimming shortened V by 1 base and J by 1 base, and 10 bases separated the two germline ends. CDR1 and CDR2 from the germline V gene are SGHAT and FQNNGV. The DNA of the CDR3 is TGTGCCAGCAGCTTAGTCAGGACACAGAACACTGAAGCTTTCTTT. Amino acid sequence: CASSLVRTQNTEAFF.

Here the CDR3 DNA reads TGTGCCAGCAGCCAGGACAGGGATAATTCACCCCTCCACTTT. It specifies CASSQDRDNSPLHF. The chain joins TRBV14 to TRBJ1-6; TRBD1 matches at 8 bases. This CDR3 spans 14 amino acids. Trimming cost V 3 bases and J 5 bases; bases outside gene matches: 0. Germline V gene data show CDR1 as SGHDN and CDR2 as FVKESK. The variable domain in full, with the rest retrieved from reference TRBV14 and TRBJ1-6, is EAGVTQFPSHSVIEKGQTVTLRCDPISGHDNLYWYRRVMGKEIKFLLHFVKESKQDESGMPNNRFLAERTGGTYSTLKVQPAELEDSGVYFCASSQDRDNSPLHFGNGTRLTVT.

The CDR3 DNA sequence: TGTGCCAGTACCCTCAGGGGCCTTGAAAATGAGCAGTTCTTC. This codes for CASTLRGLENEQFF. This chain connects TRBV19 to TRBJ2-1; maybe TRBD1 (6 bases). Germline V gives CDR1 LNHDA, CDR2 SQIVND (reference sequence). This CDR3 region has 14 residues. Trimming removed 7 bases from V and 7 bases from J, with 17 bases in between.

This clone appeared a single time. The chain recombines TRBV16 with TRBJ2-2, with D tentatively TRBD1 (6 bases). Trimming removed 3 bases from V and 6 bases from J, with 11 bases in between. CDR3 length equals 14 residues. Germline V gene data show CDR1 as KGHSY and CDR2 as FQNENV. The CDR3 is CASSHEGVAGELFF. CDR3 coding DNA: TGTGCCAGCAGCCATGAGGGGGTTGCCGGGGAGCTGTTTTTT.

This clone was picked up a small number of times. The chain links TRBV5-1 to TRBJ2-3; a weak D match, TRBD2 (5 bases). The CDR3 consists of 15 residues. The germline V and J ends were trimmed by 3 bases and 2 bases, with 13 bases remaining between them. The V gene's germline CDR1 is SGHRS and CDR2 YFSETQ. The CDR3 sequence is CASSSGSGYTDTQYF. The CDR3 region has the DNA TGCGCCAGCAGCTCGGGAAGCGGCTACACAGATACGCAGTATTTT.

This chain uses TRBV4-1 with TRBJ2-3, with D tentatively TRBD1 (6 bases). Trimming shortened V by 8 bases and J by 2 bases, and 14 bases separated the two germline ends. The CDR3 totals 14 residues. Germline-derived CDR1 and CDR2 are MGHRA and YSYEKL. The CDR3 nucleotides read TGCGCCAGCCGTAACAGGGCGCCCACAGATACGCAGTATTTT. Its translation: CASRNRAPTDTQYF.

The chain employs TRBV14 and TRBJ1-4, with 7 nucleotides matching TRBD1. Per the germline V gene, CDR1 is SGHDN and CDR2 is FVKESK. The CDR3 extends over 15 amino acids. J lost 4 bases, V lost 3 bases, and 5 bases had no gene match. For the CDR3, the DNA is TGTGCCAGCAGCCACTGGGACAGAAGTAATGAAAAACTGTTTTTT. Amino acids: CASSHWDRSNEKLFF.

V and J are TRBV5-4 and TRBJ2-5; 7 bases are shared with TRBD2. With V trimmed by 4 bases and J by 4 bases, 7 bases remained unmatched. The CDR3 spans 14 residues. Germline lookup yields CDR1 SGHNT and CDR2 YYREEE (reference sequence). CDR3 sequence: CASSMGEGRETQYF. CDR3 coding DNA: TGTGCCAGCAGCATGGGGGAGGGACGAGAGACCCAGTACTTC.

This clone has only a few counts. The rearrangement links TRBV5-1 to TRBJ2-2; D remains ambiguous. V dropped 4 bases and J dropped 0 bases, with 10 bases sitting between them. Germline lookup yields CDR1 SGHRS and CDR2 YFSETQ. This CDR3 comprises 15 residues. This CDR3 reads CASSAGFANTGELFF. CDR3 bases: TGCGCCAGCAGCGCAGGATTCGCGAACACCGGGGAGCTGTTTTTT.

The CDR3 region has the DNA TGTGCCAGCAGTGCTTACAGGGAGACCGGGGAGCTGTTTTTT. As protein: CASSAYRETGELFF. The V and J genes are TRBV2 and TRBJ2-2; D perhaps matches TRBD1 (6 bases). Trimming took off 4 bases at V and 5 bases at J, with 11 bases between the two ends. Germline V gene data show CDR1 as SNHLY and CDR2 as FYNNEI. This CDR3 is 14 amino acids long.

This chain joins TRBV2 and TRBJ2-2, with 9 bases matching TRBD2. Germline V gene data show CDR1 as SNHLY and CDR2 as FYNNEI. This CDR3 is 17 amino acids long. With 6 bases clipped from V and 7 bases from J, the junction kept 15 bases outside the gene matches. The chain's CDR3 is CASSPGGGRAQNGELFF. In DNA, the CDR3 is TGTGCCAGCAGCCCTGGGGGCGGGAGGGCCCAGAACGGGGAGCTGTTTTTT.

This clone was detected once. CDR3 sequence: CATCLRTGGEKLFF. CDR3 DNA sequence: TGTGCCACCTGCCTGAGGACAGGGGGGGAAAAACTGTTTTTT. The rearrangement links TRBV2 to TRBJ1-4; 10 bases align to TRBD1. The CDR3 has 14 residues. In germline, CDR1 is SNHLY, CDR2 FYNNEI. J gave up 8 bases and V 10 bases, and 10 bases lay outside the gene matches. Full variable domain (remainder filled in from reference TRBV2 and TRBJ1-4): EPEVTQTPSHQVTQMGQEVILRCVPISNHLYFYWYRQILGQKVEFLVSFYNNEISEKSEIFDDQFSVERPDGSNFTLKIRSTKLEDSAMYFCATCLRTGGEKLFFGSGTQLSVL.

This sequence joins TRBV7-3 and TRBJ2-1; 8 bases map to TRBD1. The J segment lost 10 bases and the V segment lost 4 bases, leaving 6 bases of the junction unmatched. Germline loops: CDR1 SGHTA, CDR2 FQGTGA. The CDR3 consists of 13 residues. CDR3 sequence reads: CASSSGTGYEQFF. The CDR3 DNA is TGTGCCAGCAGCTCCGGGACAGGATACGAGCAGTTCTTC. Based on the CDR3 plus reference TRBV7-3 and TRBJ2-1, the full variable domain is GAGVSQTPSNKVTEKGKYVELRCDPISGHTALYWYRQSLGQGPEFLIYFQGTGAADDSGLPNDRFFAVRPEGSVSTLKIQRTERGDSAVYLCASSSGTGYEQFFGPGTRLTVL.

The rearrangement links TRBV5-1 to TRBJ2-5, with TRBD1 matching 8 bases. This CDR3 has 15 residues. The junction had 7 bases not matched to a gene; V was cut back by 3 bases and J by 3 bases. The germline V gene has CDR1 SGHRS and CDR2 YFSETQ. CDR3 protein: CASSSQGAVKETQYF. Written as DNA, the CDR3 is TGCGCCAGCAGCTCGCAGGGGGCGGTAAAAGAGACCCAGTACTTC. The full variable domain, with the rest looked up from reference TRBV5-1 and TRBJ2-5, is KAGVTQTPRYLIKTRGQQVTLSCSPISGHRSVSWYQQTPGQGLQFLFEYFSETQRNKGNFPGRFSGRQFSNSRSEMNVSTLELGDSALYLCASSSQGAVKETQYFGPGTRLLVL.

The chain recombines TRBV28 with TRBJ1-3; D uncertain. With 4 bases removed from V and 2 bases from J, the gap between germline ends came to 12 bases. This CDR3 comprises 15 residues. Per the germline V gene, CDR1 is MDHEN and CDR2 is SYDVKM. The CDR3 loop reads CASSSADGPGNTIYF. CDR3 bases: TGTGCCAGCAGTTCCGCAGATGGGCCTGGAAACACCATATATTTT.

This rearrangement joins TRBV6-5 to TRBJ1-4, with unresolved D. V was clipped by 6 bases and J by 0 bases, with 8 bases between them. This CDR3 is 14 amino acids long. Germline CDR1 MNHEY, CDR2 SVGAGI. For the CDR3, the DNA is TGTGCCAGCAGACCGGGTGCAACTAATGAAAAACTGTTTTTT. Protein sequence: CASRPGATNEKLFF.

This rearrangement joins TRBV4-1 to TRBJ1-3, with D possibly being TRBD1 (6 bases). Trimming left V 4 bases short and J 3 bases short, with 16 bases between. Germline V gene data show CDR1 as MGHRA and CDR2 as YSYEKL. The CDR3 sequence is 16 residues long. The CDR3 protein is CASSPNPGANGNTIYF. In DNA form, the CDR3 reads TGCGCCAGCAGCCCTAATCCAGGGGCGAATGGAAACACCATATATTTT.

This chain connects TRBV27 to TRBJ2-2, with 7 bases matching TRBD2. This CDR3 is 15 amino acids long. Germline CDR1 MNHEY, CDR2 SMNVEV (reference sequence). V shed 4 bases and J 6 bases; nucleotides not matched to a gene: 8. CDR3 amino acids: CASSSAVGRAGELFF. The CDR3 bases are TGTGCCAGCAGTTCCGCGGTAGGGAGGGCCGGGGAGCTGTTTTTT.

The V and J genes are TRBV3-1 (or the pseudogene TRBV3-2) and TRBJ2-2, with D maybe TRBD2 (5 bases). Germline V gives CDR1 LGHDT, CDR2 YNNKEL (reference sequence). The germline V and J ends were trimmed by 4 bases and 0 bases, with 15 bases remaining between them. The CDR3 contains 17 residues. The CDR3 DNA follows: TGTGCCAGCAGCCCGAGGGTCGGTATTTCGAACACCGGGGAGCTGTTTTTT. Residues: CASSPRVGISNTGELFF.

The gene calls are TRBV19 and TRBJ1-2; TRBD1 matches 7 bases. The CDR3 is 16 residues long. V lost 0 bases and J lost 5; bases outside the gene matches: 9. Germline V lookup: CDR1 LNHDA, CDR2 SQIVND (reference sequence). The CDR3 region is CASSIDKRQGNYGYTF. The DNA for the CDR3 is TGTGCCAGTAGTATAGATAAAAGACAGGGTAATTATGGCTACACCTTC. Looking up the rest from reference TRBV19 and TRBJ1-2 gives the full variable domain: DGGITQSPKYLFRKEGQNVTLSCEQNLNHDAMYWYRQDPGQGLRLIYYSQIVNDFQKGDIAEGYSVSREKKESFPLTVTSAQKNPTAFYLCASSIDKRQGNYGYTFGSGTRLTVV.

The V and J genes are TRBV5-8 and TRBJ2-1; D unclear. This CDR3 has 15 residues. Germline assignment: CDR1 SGHTS and CDR2 YDEGEE. The V end was cut by 0 bases, the J end by 0 bases, with 7 bases between. CDR3 loop: CASSLGSSSYNEQFF. CDR3 DNA sequence: TGTGCCAGCAGCTTGGGATCGAGCTCCTACAATGAGCAGTTCTTC.

CDR3 bases: TGTGCCAGCAGCTTAGATCTATTGCCGCGGGGGACCCAGTACTTC. It codes for CASSLDLLPRGTQYF. This sequence joins TRBV11-2 and TRBJ2-5, with D tentatively TRBD2 (6 bases). This CDR3 spans 15 amino acids. Germline CDR1 SGHAT, CDR2 FQNNGV. The V gene lost 0 bases and the J gene lost 7 bases, with 15 bases spanning the gap.

The chain is built from TRBV19 and TRBJ1-2, with no clear D. This CDR3 comprises 14 residues. The germline V gene has CDR1 LNHDA and CDR2 SQIVND (reference sequence). The V and J ends lost 1 base and 5 bases respectively, with 11 bases between them. The CDR3 spells CASSIVPPGYGYTF. The CDR3 nucleotides read TGTGCCAGTAGTATAGTCCCCCCGGGTTATGGCTACACCTTC.